This T cell receptor (beta chain) was captured in a study of cytomegalovirus exposure and HLA in healthy donors. As concerns this clone: The antigen remains unidentified.

The PCR had 60 Vbeta and 13 Jbeta primers. Repertoires were generated with immunoSEQ multiplex PCR, while TCRdb's copy carries only in-frame clones and drops some. The profile shows 150,000 to 200,000 clones, around 84% of them singletons. Germline assignment: CDR1 SGHVS and CDR2 FNYEAQ. V lost 8 bases and J 4 bases, leaving 11 bases between the germline ends. CDR3 length equals 12 residues. Study-wide results and caveats: Some V segments (TRBV6-2 and TRBV6-3 among them) were excluded as indistinguishable. TCR beta V- and J-gene trimming was later associated with a missense DCLRE1C variant. When presence/absence was analysed, sequencing depth was taken to be roughly uniform across donors.

This sequence was found in a man between 18 and 35 years old in good health and CMV-seropositive. The sample taken for sequencing was PBMCs. The J gene is TRBJ1-2, the V gene TRBV7-6; unclear D gene. CDR3 loop: CASGEAGYGYTF. CDR3 bases: TGTGCCAGCGGGGAGGCAGGCTATGGCTACACCTTC.